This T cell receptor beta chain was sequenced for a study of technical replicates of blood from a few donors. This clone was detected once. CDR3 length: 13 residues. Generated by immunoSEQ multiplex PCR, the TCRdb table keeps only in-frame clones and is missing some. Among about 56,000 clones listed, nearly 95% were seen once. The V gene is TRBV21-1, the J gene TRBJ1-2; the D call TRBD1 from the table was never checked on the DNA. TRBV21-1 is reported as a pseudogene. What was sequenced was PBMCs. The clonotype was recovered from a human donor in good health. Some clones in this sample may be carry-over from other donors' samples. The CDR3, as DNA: TGTGCCAGCACCGGACAGGGCGCTAATGGCTACACCTTC. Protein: CASTGQGANGYTF.